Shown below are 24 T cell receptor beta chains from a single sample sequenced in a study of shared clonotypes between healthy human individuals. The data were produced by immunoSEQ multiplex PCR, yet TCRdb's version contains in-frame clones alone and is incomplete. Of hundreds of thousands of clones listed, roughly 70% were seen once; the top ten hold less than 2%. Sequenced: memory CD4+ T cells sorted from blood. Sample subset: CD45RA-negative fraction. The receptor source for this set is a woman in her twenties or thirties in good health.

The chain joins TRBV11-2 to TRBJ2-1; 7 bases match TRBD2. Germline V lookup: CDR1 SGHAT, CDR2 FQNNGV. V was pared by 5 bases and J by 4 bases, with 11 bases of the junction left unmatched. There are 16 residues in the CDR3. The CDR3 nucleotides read TGTGCCAGCAGCCCGGGGGGAGGCGCGGAATACAATGAGCAGTTCTTC. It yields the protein CASSPGGGAEYNEQFF.

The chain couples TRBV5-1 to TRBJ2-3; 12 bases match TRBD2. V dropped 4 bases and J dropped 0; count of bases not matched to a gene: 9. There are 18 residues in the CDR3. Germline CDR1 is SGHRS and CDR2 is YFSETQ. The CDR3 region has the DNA TGCGCCAGCAGCCAGGGGACTAGCGGGTTGACTAGCACAGATACGCAGTATTTT. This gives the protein CASSQGTSGLTSTDTQYF.

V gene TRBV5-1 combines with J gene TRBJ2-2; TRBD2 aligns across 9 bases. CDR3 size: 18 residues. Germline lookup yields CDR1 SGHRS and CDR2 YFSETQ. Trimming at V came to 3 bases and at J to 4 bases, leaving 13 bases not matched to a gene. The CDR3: CASSWRLRAGGPTGELFF. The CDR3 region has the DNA TGCGCCAGCAGCTGGCGACTGAGAGCGGGAGGCCCCACCGGGGAGCTGTTTTTT.

This chain's CDR3 is CASSLVGYEQYF. In DNA, the CDR3 is TGTGCCAGCAGCTTAGTGGGCTACGAGCAGTACTTC. The chain employs TRBV7-2 and TRBJ2-7; D gene uncertain. The CDR3 contains 12 residues. V was trimmed by 1 base and J by 3 bases, leaving 4 bases between them. From germline, CDR1 is SGHTA and CDR2 FQGNSA.

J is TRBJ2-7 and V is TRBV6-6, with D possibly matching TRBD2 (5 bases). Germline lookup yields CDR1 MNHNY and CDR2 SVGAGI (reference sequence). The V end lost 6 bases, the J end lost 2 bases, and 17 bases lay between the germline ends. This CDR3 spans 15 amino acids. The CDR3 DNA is TGTGCCAGCAGGCTACACCGAGGGATAGCCTACGAGCAGTACTTC. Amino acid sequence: CASRLHRGIAYEQYF.

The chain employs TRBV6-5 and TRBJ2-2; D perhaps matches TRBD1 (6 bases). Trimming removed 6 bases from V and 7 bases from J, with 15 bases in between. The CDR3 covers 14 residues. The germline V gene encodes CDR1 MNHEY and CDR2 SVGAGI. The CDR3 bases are TGTGCCAGCAGCACACAGGGTGTCGGCGGGGAGCTGTTTTTT. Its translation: CASSTQGVGGELFF.

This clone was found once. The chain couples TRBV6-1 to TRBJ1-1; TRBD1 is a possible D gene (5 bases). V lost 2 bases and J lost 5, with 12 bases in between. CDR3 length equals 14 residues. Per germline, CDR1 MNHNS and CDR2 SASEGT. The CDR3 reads CASSERAGMTEAFF. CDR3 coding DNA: TGTGCCAGCAGTGAAAGGGCAGGGATGACTGAAGCTTTCTTT.

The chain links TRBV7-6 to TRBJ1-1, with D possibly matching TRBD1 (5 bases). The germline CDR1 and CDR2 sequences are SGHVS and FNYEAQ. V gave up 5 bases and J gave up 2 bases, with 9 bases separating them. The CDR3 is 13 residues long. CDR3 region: CASSTQGNTEAFF. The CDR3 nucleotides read TGTGCCAGCAGCACCCAGGGTAACACTGAAGCTTTCTTT. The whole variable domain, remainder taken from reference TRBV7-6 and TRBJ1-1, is GAGVSQSPRYKVTKRGQDVALRCDPISGHVSLYWYRQALGQGPEFLTYFNYEAQQDKSGLPNDRFSAERPEGSISTLTIQRTEQRDSAMYRCASSTQGNTEAFFGQGTRLTVV.

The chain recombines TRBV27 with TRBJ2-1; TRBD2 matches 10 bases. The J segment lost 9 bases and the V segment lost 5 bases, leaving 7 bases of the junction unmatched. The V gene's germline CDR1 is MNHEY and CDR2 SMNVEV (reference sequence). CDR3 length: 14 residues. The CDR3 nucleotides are TGTGCCAGCAGTGGAGCGGGAGGGCCAGTTGAGCAGTTCTTC. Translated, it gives CASSGAGGPVEQFF.

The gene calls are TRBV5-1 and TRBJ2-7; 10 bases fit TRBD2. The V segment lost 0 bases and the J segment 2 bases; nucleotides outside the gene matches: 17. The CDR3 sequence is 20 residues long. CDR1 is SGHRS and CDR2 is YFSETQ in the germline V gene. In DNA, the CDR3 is TGCGCCAGCAGCTTGGCCTCGACTAGCGGGTACCCCCCGGCCCCCTACGAGCAGTACTTC. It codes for CASSLASTSGYPPAPYEQYF.

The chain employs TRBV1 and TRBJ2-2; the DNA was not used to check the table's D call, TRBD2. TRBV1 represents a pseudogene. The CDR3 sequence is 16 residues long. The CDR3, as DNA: TGCACCAGCAGCCAGGGACTAGCGGGAGACACCGGGGAGCTGTTTTTT. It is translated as CTSSQGLAGDTGELFF.

The CDR3 spells CASSKKTSGRAYEQYF. In nucleotides, the CDR3 is TGTGCCAGCAGTAAAAAGACTAGCGGGAGGGCCTACGAGCAGTACTTC. V is TRBV5-4 and J is TRBJ2-7; 14 bases align to TRBD2. There are 16 residues in the CDR3. Germline CDR1 and CDR2: SGHNT and YYREEE (reference sequence). J gave up 2 bases and V 5 bases, and 6 bases lay outside the gene matches.

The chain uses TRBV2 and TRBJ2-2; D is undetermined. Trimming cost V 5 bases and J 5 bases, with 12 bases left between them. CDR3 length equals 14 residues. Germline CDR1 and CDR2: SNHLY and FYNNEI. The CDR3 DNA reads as TGTGCCAGCAGTCCTAGACTGGGGACCGGGGAGCTGTTTTTT. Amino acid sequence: CASSPRLGTGELFF.

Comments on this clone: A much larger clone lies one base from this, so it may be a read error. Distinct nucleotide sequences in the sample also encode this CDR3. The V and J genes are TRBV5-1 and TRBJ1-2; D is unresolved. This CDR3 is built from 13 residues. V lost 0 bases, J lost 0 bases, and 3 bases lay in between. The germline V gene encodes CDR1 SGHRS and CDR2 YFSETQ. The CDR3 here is CASSLAPNYGYTF. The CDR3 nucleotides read TGCGCCAGCAGCTTGGCTCCTAACTATGGCTACACCTTC.

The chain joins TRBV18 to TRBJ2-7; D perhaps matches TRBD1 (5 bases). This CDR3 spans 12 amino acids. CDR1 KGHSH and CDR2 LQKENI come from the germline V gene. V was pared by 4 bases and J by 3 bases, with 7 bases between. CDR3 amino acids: CASSRDSYEQYF. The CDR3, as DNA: TGTGCCAGCTCACGAGACAGCTACGAGCAGTACTTC.

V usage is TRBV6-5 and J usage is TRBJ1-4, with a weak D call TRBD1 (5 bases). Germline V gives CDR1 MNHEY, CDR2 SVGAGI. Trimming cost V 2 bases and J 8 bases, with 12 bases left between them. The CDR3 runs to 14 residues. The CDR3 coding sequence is TGTGCCAGCAGTTACCGAGGGGTTGGGGAAAAACTGTTTTTT. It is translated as CASSYRGVGEKLFF.

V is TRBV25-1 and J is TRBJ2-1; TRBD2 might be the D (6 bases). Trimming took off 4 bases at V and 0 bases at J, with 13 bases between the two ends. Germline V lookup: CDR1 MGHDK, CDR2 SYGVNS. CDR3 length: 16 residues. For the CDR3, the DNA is TGTGCCAGCAGTGGCGAGACTAGTTTCTCCTACAATGAGCAGTTCTTC. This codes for CASSGETSFSYNEQFF.

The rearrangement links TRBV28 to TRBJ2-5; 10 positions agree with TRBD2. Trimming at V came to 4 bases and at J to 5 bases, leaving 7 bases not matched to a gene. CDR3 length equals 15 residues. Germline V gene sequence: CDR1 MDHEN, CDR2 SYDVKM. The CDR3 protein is CASSSLTSGWETQYF. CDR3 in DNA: TGTGCCAGCAGTTCTTTGACTAGCGGGTGGGAGACCCAGTACTTC.

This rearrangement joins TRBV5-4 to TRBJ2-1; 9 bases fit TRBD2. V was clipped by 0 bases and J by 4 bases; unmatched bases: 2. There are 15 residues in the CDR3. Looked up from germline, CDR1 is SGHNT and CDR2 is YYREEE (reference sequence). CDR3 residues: CASSLEREEYNEQFF. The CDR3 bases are TGTGCCAGCAGCTTGGAGCGGGAGGAATACAATGAGCAGTTCTTC.

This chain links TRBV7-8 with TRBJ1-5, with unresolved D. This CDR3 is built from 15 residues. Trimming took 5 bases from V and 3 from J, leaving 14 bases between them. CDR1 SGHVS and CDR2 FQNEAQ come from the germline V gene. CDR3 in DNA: TGTGCCAGCAGCCTAATTTTTGGTTACAATCAGCCCCAGCATTTT. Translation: CASSLIFGYNQPQHF.

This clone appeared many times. The CDR3: CASSLFGGKREQYF. The CDR3, as DNA: TGTGCCAGCAGCTTGTTCGGCGGGAAAAGGGAGCAGTACTTC. The gene calls are TRBV5-4 and TRBJ2-7; TRBD2 might be the D (6 bases). Looked up from germline, CDR1 is SGHNT and CDR2 is YYREEE (reference sequence). The V end lost 1 base, the J end lost 7 bases, and 15 bases lay between the germline ends. This CDR3 has 14 residues.

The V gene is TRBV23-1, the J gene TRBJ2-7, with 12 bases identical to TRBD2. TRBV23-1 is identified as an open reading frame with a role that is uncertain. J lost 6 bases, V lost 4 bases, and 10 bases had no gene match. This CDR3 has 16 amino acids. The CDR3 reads CASSPARTSGTREQYF. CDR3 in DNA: TGCGCCAGCAGTCCAGCCCGGACTAGCGGGACCCGCGAGCAGTACTTC.

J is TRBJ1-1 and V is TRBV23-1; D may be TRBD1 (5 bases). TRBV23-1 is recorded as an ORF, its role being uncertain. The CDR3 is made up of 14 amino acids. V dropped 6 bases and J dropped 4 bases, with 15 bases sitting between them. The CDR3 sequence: CASRQSAGTTEAFF. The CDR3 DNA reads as TGCGCCAGCAGGCAGTCGGCAGGGACCACTGAAGCTTTCTTT.

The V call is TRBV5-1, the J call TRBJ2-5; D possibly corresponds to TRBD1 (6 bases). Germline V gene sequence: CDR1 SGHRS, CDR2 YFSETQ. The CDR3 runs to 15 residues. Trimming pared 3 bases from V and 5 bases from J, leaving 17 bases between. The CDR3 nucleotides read TGCGCCAGCAGCTACTGGCGGAATCAGGGGGAGACCCAGTACTTC. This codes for CASSYWRNQGETQYF.